Listed below are T cell receptor beta chains from one sample, sequenced in a study of blood T cell repertoires in COVID-19. The method was immunoSEQ multiplex PCR; TCRdb's version includes in-frame clones alone and lacks a portion of them. The data contain 88,000 or so clones, less than 90% of them singletons. Material: peripheral blood. These receptors came from a human donor in a cohort sampled during active COVID-19. CDR3s include the opening cysteine and the closing phenylalanine or tryptophan. The order of the fields is J gene, clone size, D gene, V gene, CDR3 DNA, CDR3 protein. D genes are given only for firm matches. Clone size is shown for a subset of rows, as once, few, many or a class of expanded clone.

J gene: TRBJ1-1; clone size: once; D gene: .; V gene: TRBV11-3; CDR3 DNA: TGTGCCAGCAGTCGGGGTGACACTGAAGCTTTCTTT; CDR3 protein: CASSRGDTEAFF
J gene: TRBJ2-7; clone size: .; D gene: TRBD1; V gene: TRBV10-3; CDR3 DNA: TGTGCCATCGAGGGACAGGGGTTCCCCGAGCAGTACTTC; CDR3 protein: CAIEGQGFPEQYF
J gene: TRBJ2-2; clone size: few; D gene: .; V gene: TRBV18; CDR3 DNA: TGTGCCAGCTCTCTCGGGAGACGCTCGAACACCGGGGAGCTGTTTTTT; CDR3 protein: CASSLGRRSNTGELFF
J gene: TRBJ2-7; clone size: .; D gene: TRBD1; V gene: TRBV7-8; CDR3 DNA: TGTGCCAGCAGCTTAGGCCGACAGGGCTTCTACGAGCAGTACTTC; CDR3 protein: CASSLGRQGFYEQYF
J gene: TRBJ2-1; clone size: few; D gene: .; V gene: TRBV6-2/TRBV6-3; CDR3 DNA: TGTGCCAGCAGCCGCCCTCCGGGGGATGAGCAGTTCTTC; CDR3 protein: CASSRPPGDEQFF
J gene: TRBJ2-2; clone size: once; D gene: .; V gene: TRBV24-1; CDR3 DNA: TGTGCCACCAGTGATTTCACAGGACCTCGAACCGGGGAGCTGTTTTTT; CDR3 protein: CATSDFTGPRTGELFF
J gene: TRBJ1-5; clone size: few; D gene: TRBD1; V gene: TRBV2; CDR3 DNA: TGTGCCAGCGGTAGGGGGCCATTCAATCAGCCCCAGCATTTT; CDR3 protein: CASGRGPFNQPQHF
J gene: TRBJ2-7; clone size: .; D gene: TRBD1; V gene: TRBV19; CDR3 DNA: TGTGCCAGTAGCCTGAGACAGGGGGCTTTCGAACAGAGGGACGAGCAGTACTTC; CDR3 protein: CASSLRQGAFEQRDEQYF
J gene: TRBJ2-1; clone size: .; D gene: .; V gene: TRBV11-2; CDR3 DNA: TGTGCCAGCAGCTTATCAGGGGCGTACAATGAGCAGTTCTTC; CDR3 protein: CASSLSGAYNEQFF
J gene: TRBJ1-5; clone size: .; D gene: TRBD1; V gene: TRBV19; CDR3 DNA: TGTGCCAGTACCCTGGGGACAGGGAGGACCTCAGGTCAGCCCCAGCATTTT; CDR3 protein: CASTLGTGRTSGQPQHF
J gene: TRBJ2-5; clone size: .; D gene: .; V gene: TRBV7-9; CDR3 DNA: TGTGCCAGCAGCTTATATGGCGGCGGCGGGTCGGAGACCCAGTACTTC; CDR3 protein: CASSLYGGGGSETQYF
J gene: TRBJ1-1; clone size: .; D gene: TRBD1; V gene: TRBV28; CDR3 DNA: TGTGCCAGCAGTTTACTGACAGGGACCACTGAAGCTTTCTTT; CDR3 protein: CASSLLTGTTEAFF
J gene: TRBJ1-2; clone size: .; D gene: TRBD1; V gene: TRBV5-1; CDR3 DNA: TGCGCCAGCAGCTTCTACAGGGGGGCTAACTATGGCTACACCTTC; CDR3 protein: CASSFYRGANYGYTF
J gene: TRBJ2-1; clone size: .; D gene: .; V gene: TRBV11-2; CDR3 DNA: TGTGCCAGCAGCTTAAGGGAGCGAAATGAGCAGTTCTTC; CDR3 protein: CASSLRERNEQFF
J gene: TRBJ2-1; clone size: .; D gene: TRBD2; V gene: TRBV5-1; CDR3 DNA: TGCGCCAGCAGCTTAGGGACTAGCTTTTTCGATGAGCAGTTCTTC; CDR3 protein: CASSLGTSFFDEQFF
J gene: TRBJ2-3; clone size: .; D gene: .; V gene: TRBV9; CDR3 DNA: TGTGCCAGCAGCGTAGGTACAGGGTCCCGCACAGATACGCAGTATTTT; CDR3 protein: CASSVGTGSRTDTQYF
J gene: TRBJ1-5; clone size: .; D gene: .; V gene: TRBV19; CDR3 DNA: TGTGCCAGTAGTATCGGGGGGGACAATCAGCCCCAGCATTTT; CDR3 protein: CASSIGGDNQPQHF